A selection of T cell receptor beta chains follows, all from one sample in a study of monozygotic twins with inflammatory bowel disease. TCRdb reanalyzed the 5' RACE reads and collapses them to one entry per CDR3 protein, without DNA. The sample has 400,000 to 500,000 distinct CDR3 sequences. The source material was blood. The source of these receptors is a human donor with ulcerative colitis or Crohn's disease, or a healthy co-twin of an affected twin (not recorded which). The CDR3 runs from the conserved cysteine through the conserved F or W. The order of the fields is V gene, J gene, CDR3 length, CDR3 protein.

TRBV18,TRBJ2-7,16,CASSPLDVGYPYEQYF
TRBV7-2,TRBJ2-2,12,CASSREFGELFF
TRBV9,TRBJ2-1,13,CASSVGLAGEQFF
TRBV7-9,TRBJ1-6,12,CASSWVSPPLHF
TRBV6-5,TRBJ1-1,15,CASSYSPLRYTEAFF
TRBV9,TRBJ2-7,14,CASSVDRDSYEQYF
TRBV5-1,TRBJ1-2,18,CASSLAGGRRYSNYGYTF
TRBV16,TRBJ1-3,16,CASSQYVVNSGNTIYF
TRBV6-1,TRBJ2-5,16,CASSSYQGQYQETQYF
TRBV27,TRBJ2-2,15,CASSTAGAYTGELFF
TRBV3-1,TRBJ2-5,12,CASRGGPETQYF
TRBV5-4,TRBJ1-1,14,CASPDLSGNTEAFF
TRBV5-4,TRBJ1-2,15,CASSLQGVSNYGYTF
TRBV4-3,TRBJ2-1,19,CASSQEKYGGASSYNEQFF
TRBV24-1,TRBJ2-1,16,CATSDGQTTKPDEQFF
TRBV7-7,TRBJ2-1,15,CASSLAPSVDNEQFF